These 27 T cell receptor beta chains originate from one sample sequenced in a study of control samples from healthy donors and cancer patients. Sequencing used immunoSEQ multiplex PCR; TCRdb keeps in-frame clones, though not all of them. The sample contains about 160,000 clones, over 90% of which appear only once. Sequences were obtained from blood. All receptors derive from a woman in her twenties or thirties in good health.

The chain uses TRBV2 and TRBJ2-1, with D unresolved. Trimming shortened V by 4 bases and J by 7 bases, and 8 bases separated the two germline ends. This CDR3 is built from 12 residues. The germline CDR1 and CDR2 sequences are SNHLY and FYNNEI. CDR3 DNA sequence: TGTGCCAGCAGTGGTTACGGGAATGAGCAGTTCTTC. Amino acid sequence: CASSGYGNEQFF.

This chain uses TRBV6-4 with TRBJ2-2; D unclear. CDR3 length: 14 amino acids. From germline, CDR1 is MRHNA and CDR2 SNTAGT. The V end lost 0 bases, the J end lost 6 bases, and 8 bases lay between the germline ends. Written as DNA, the CDR3 is TGTGCCAGCAGTGACTCGTCGACCCCCGGGGAGCTGTTTTTT. It is translated as CASSDSSTPGELFF.

The chain links TRBV15 to TRBJ2-5; D perhaps matches TRBD2 (6 bases). From germline, CDR1 is LNHNV and CDR2 YYDKDF (reference sequence). The CDR3 runs to 13 residues. Trimming removed 9 bases at V and 5 bases at J, with 16 bases between. CDR3 region: CATRDFVRETQYF. The CDR3 DNA is TGTGCCACAAGGGACTTTGTAAGGGAGACCCAGTACTTC.

The chain has TRBV18 and TRBJ2-2, with 9 positions matching TRBD1. The CDR3 extends over 18 amino acids. Germline CDR1 reads KGHSH; CDR2 reads LQKENI. Unmatched junction bases numbered 11, after V lost 0 bases and J lost 6 bases. CDR3 in DNA: TGTGCCAGCTCACCACCGGGGACAGGGAAGGGCTTGGCCGGGGAGCTGTTTTTT. It yields the protein CASSPPGTGKGLAGELFF.

This chain uses TRBV28 with TRBJ1-2; a possible D gene is TRBD1 (5 bases). Germline CDR1 reads MDHEN; CDR2 reads SYDVKM. CDR3 length equals 14 residues. V was pared by 2 bases and J by 6 bases, with 13 bases between. The CDR3 DNA reads as TGTGCCAGCAGTTTACCGGGTTACAGGAATGGCTACACCTTC. It is translated as CASSLPGYRNGYTF.

CDR3 loop: CATTNGGGMNTEAFF. In nucleotides, the CDR3 is TGTGCCACCACTAACGGGGGTGGCATGAACACTGAAGCTTTCTTT. V is TRBV19 and J is TRBJ1-1, with D possibly TRBD1 on 5 matching bases. Germline CDR1 and CDR2: LNHDA and SQIVND (reference sequence). The V and J ends lost 10 bases and 0 bases respectively, with 18 bases between them. This CDR3 contains 15 residues.

The chain recombines TRBV7-9 with TRBJ2-1; weak D call: TRBD1 (6 bases). This CDR3 is 17 amino acids long. CDR1 is SEHNR and CDR2 is FQNEAQ in the germline V gene (reference sequence). Trimming cost V 4 bases and J 9 bases, with 25 bases left between them. CDR3 DNA: TGTGCCAGCAGCTCAAAGCGGCCGGGACAAATAATAGGTGAGCAGTTCTTC. Its protein product is CASSSKRPGQIIGEQFF.

This sequence joins TRBV6-5 and TRBJ2-7, with D perhaps TRBD1 or TRBD2 (5 bases each). CDR1 and CDR2 from the germline V gene are MNHEY and SVGAGI. V lost 8 bases, J lost 1 base, and 12 bases lay in between. This CDR3 comprises 13 residues. The CDR3 is CASEGRISYEQYF. As DNA, the CDR3 is TGTGCCAGCGAGGGACGGATTTCCTACGAGCAGTACTTC.

The table lists this clone with a count of one. V and J are TRBV11-2 and TRBJ1-4, with 10 bases fitting TRBD1. V shed 3 bases and J 7 bases; nucleotides not matched to a gene: 5. The V gene's germline CDR1 is SGHAT and CDR2 FQNNGV. The CDR3 totals 15 residues. The CDR3: CASSLGTGVGEKLFF. The CDR3 DNA is TGTGCCAGCAGCTTGGGGACAGGGGTTGGTGAAAAACTGTTTTTT.

V gene TRBV5-1 combines with J gene TRBJ1-1, with D unresolved. V lost 0 bases to trimming and J lost 3 bases, with 9 bases between them. Germline V gives CDR1 SGHRS, CDR2 YFSETQ. The CDR3 runs 14 residues. Here the CDR3 reads CASSLGARDTEAFF. The DNA for the CDR3 is TGCGCCAGCAGCTTGGGGGCAAGGGACACTGAAGCTTTCTTT.

This clone came up once. The gene calls are TRBV27 and TRBJ1-1; unclear D gene. Looked up from germline, CDR1 is MNHEY and CDR2 is SMNVEV (reference sequence). The CDR3 has 13 residues. Trimming removed 8 bases at V and 3 bases at J, with 13 bases between. In nucleotides, the CDR3 is TGTGCCAGCTCGTGGAGGGCGGACACTGAAGCTTTCTTT. Amino acids: CASSWRADTEAFF.

The chain carries TRBV5-5 and TRBJ2-3, with D possibly called TRBD1 or TRBD2 (5 bases each). The ends were cut back, 0 bases at V and 3 bases at J, with 5 bases in the middle. This CDR3 is built from 13 residues. Germline CDR1 SGHKS, CDR2 YYEKEE (reference sequence). The CDR3 protein is CASSLGGTDTQYF. CDR3 sequence (DNA): TGTGCCAGCAGCTTGGGGGGGACAGATACGCAGTATTTT.

This chain joins TRBV27 and TRBJ2-3; D is undetermined. V was trimmed by 4 bases and J by 2 bases, leaving 1 base between them. The CDR3 length is 11 residues. Germline CDR1 is MNHEY and CDR2 is SMNVEV (reference sequence). Here the CDR3 DNA reads TGTGCCAGCAGTTCCACAGATACGCAGTATTTT. It encodes CASSSTDTQYF.

This chain connects TRBV3-1 (or the pseudogene TRBV3-2) to TRBJ2-2, with 9 nucleotides matching TRBD2. The CDR3 loop spans 16 amino acids. Losses at the gene ends were 4 bases for V and 5 bases for J; bases not matched to a gene: 8. Germline V gives CDR1 LGHDT, CDR2 YNNKEL (reference sequence). CDR3 loop: CASSPPAGGTTGELFF. The CDR3 nucleotides are TGTGCCAGCAGCCCCCCTGCGGGAGGGACTACCGGGGAGCTGTTTTTT.

The V gene is TRBV9, the J gene TRBJ2-2; no firm D call. This CDR3 comprises 13 residues. The germline V and J ends were trimmed by 4 bases and 3 bases, with 7 bases remaining between them. Germline CDR1 and CDR2: SGDLS and YYNGEE. The CDR3 DNA reads as TGTGCCAGCAGCCTTTGGGACACCGGGGAGCTGTTTTTT. Protein product: CASSLWDTGELFF.

The V and J genes are TRBV19 and TRBJ1-5; D is unclear. Germline V CDR1 and CDR2: LNHDA, SQIVND (reference sequence). V was cut by 2 bases and J by 4 bases, with 12 bases left in between. The CDR3 runs to 15 residues. The CDR3 sequence: CASSISGIPNQPQHF. As DNA, the CDR3 is TGTGCCAGTAGTATATCGGGGATTCCTAATCAGCCCCAGCATTTT.

V usage is TRBV19 and J usage is TRBJ1-5, with D perhaps TRBD1 (5 bases). Germline V gene lookup returns CDR1 LNHDA and CDR2 SQIVND (reference sequence). CDR3 length: 16 amino acids. V lost 5 bases to trimming and J lost 2 bases, with 16 bases between them. CDR3 loop: CASSLWGDGGNQPQHF. Written as DNA, the CDR3 is TGTGCCAGTAGTTTGTGGGGGGATGGAGGCAATCAGCCCCAGCATTTT.

V gene TRBV1 combines with J gene TRBJ2-4; TRBD2 is the table's D call, not checked against the DNA. TRBV1 is termed a pseudogene. This CDR3 region has 17 residues. CDR3 amino acids: CTSSPLDSFVAKNIQYF. CDR3 sequence (DNA): TGCACCAGCAGCCCCTTGGACTCTTTTGTAGCCAAAAACATTCAGTACTTC.

The V gene is TRBV5-1, the J gene TRBJ2-1, with 12 bases identical to TRBD2. This CDR3 has 14 residues. V lost 4 bases, J lost 6 bases, and 2 bases stayed unmatched. Germline assignment: CDR1 SGHRS and CDR2 YFSETQ. In DNA form, the CDR3 reads TGCGCCAGCAGCCCGGGACTAGCGGGCAATGAGCAGTTCTTC. Translation: CASSPGLAGNEQFF.

This clone was recorded only once. J is TRBJ1-5 and V is TRBV7-3; the D is unclear. Trimming removed 1 base at V and 2 bases at J, with 12 bases between. CDR1 and CDR2 (germline): SGHTA, FQGTGA. The CDR3 totals 16 residues. For the CDR3, the DNA is TGTGCCAGCAGCTTAAGCGCCCTGGGCGGCAATCAGCCCCAGCATTTT. Its protein product is CASSLSALGGNQPQHF.

With respect to this clone: Other DNA sequences within the sample encode an identical CDR3. CDR3 loop: CSVGTGDSYEQYF. The CDR3 nucleotides read TGCAGCGTTGGGACAGGGGACTCCTACGAGCAGTACTTC. The chain carries TRBV29-1 and TRBJ2-7; 9 positions agree with TRBD1. In germline, CDR1 is SQVTM, CDR2 ANQGSEA. V lost 4 bases, J lost 0 bases, and 1 base stayed unmatched. The CDR3 extends over 13 amino acids.

The V and J genes are TRBV20-1 and TRBJ1-6; D is unclear. The V end was cut by 3 bases, the J end by 5 bases, with 14 bases between. CDR3 length: 15 residues. Germline CDR1 and CDR2: DFQATT and SNEGSKA (reference sequence). CDR3 DNA sequence: TGCAGTGCTAGTCCGGCCGGGATCAATAATTCACCCCTCCACTTT. This codes for CSASPAGINNSPLHF.

The chain employs TRBV4-1 and TRBJ2-1, with unresolved D. V lost 3 bases to trimming and J lost 0 bases, with 18 bases between them. Germline V CDR1 and CDR2: MGHRA, YSYEKL. The CDR3 sequence is 18 residues long. This CDR3 reads CASSHPVRLKSSYNEQFF. Here the CDR3 DNA reads TGCGCCAGCAGCCATCCTGTCAGATTAAAGAGCTCCTACAATGAGCAGTTCTTC.

The chain carries TRBV11-2 and TRBJ2-3; 7 nucleotides match TRBD2. The CDR3 is made up of 17 amino acids. J was trimmed by 2 bases and V by 0 bases; bases with no gene match: 8. Looked up from germline, CDR1 is SGHAT and CDR2 is FQNNGV. DNA of the CDR3: TGTGCCAGCAGCTTAGAGCCCCCGGGACTATACACAGATACGCAGTATTTT. This sequence encodes CASSLEPPGLYTDTQYF. Together with reference TRBV11-2 and TRBJ2-3, the CDR3 gives the full variable domain: EAGVAQSPRYKIIEKRQSVAFWCNPISGHATLYWYQQILGQGPKLLIQFQNNGVVDDSQLPKDRFSAERLKGVDSTLKIQPAKLEDSAVYLCASSLEPPGLYTDTQYFGPGTRLTVL.

The chain joins TRBV7-8 to TRBJ1-5, with D uncertain. Trimming shortened V by 3 bases and J by 2 bases, and 11 bases separated the two germline ends. CDR1 SGHVS and CDR2 FQNEAQ come from the germline V gene. CDR3 length equals 15 residues. The CDR3 DNA sequence: TGTGCCAGCAGCTTTCGACCTTGGGGCAATCAGCCCCAGCATTTT. Translation: CASSFRPWGNQPQHF.

This rearrangement joins TRBV4-2 to TRBJ2-1, with 10 nucleotides matching TRBD2. J gave up 5 bases and V 1 base, and 11 bases lay outside the gene matches. Germline V gives CDR1 LGHNA, CDR2 YNFKEQ. This CDR3 has 18 residues. This chain's CDR3 is CASSQVGSGGAVDNEQFF. The DNA for the CDR3 is TGTGCCAGCAGCCAAGTGGGGAGCGGGGGGGCCGTTGACAATGAGCAGTTCTTC.

V usage is TRBV28 and J usage is TRBJ1-2; TRBD1 matches 8 bases. Germline CDR1 MDHEN, CDR2 SYDVKM. Losses at the gene ends were 6 bases for V and 8 bases for J; bases not matched to a gene: 11. CDR3 length: 14 amino acids. CDR3 sequence reads: CASRETGASPGYTF. The CDR3, as DNA: TGTGCCAGCAGGGAGACAGGGGCGTCGCCCGGCTACACCTTC.